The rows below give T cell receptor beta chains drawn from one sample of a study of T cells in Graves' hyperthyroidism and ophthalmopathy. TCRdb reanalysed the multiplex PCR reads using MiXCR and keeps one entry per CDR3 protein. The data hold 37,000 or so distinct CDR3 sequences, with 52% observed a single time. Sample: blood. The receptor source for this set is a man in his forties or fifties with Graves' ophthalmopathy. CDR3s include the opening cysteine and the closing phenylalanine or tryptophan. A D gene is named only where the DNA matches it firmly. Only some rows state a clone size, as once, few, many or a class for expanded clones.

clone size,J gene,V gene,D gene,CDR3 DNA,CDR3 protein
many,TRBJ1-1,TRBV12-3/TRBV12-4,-,TGTGCCAGCAGGACAGCTTACACTGAAGCTTTCTTT,CASRTAYTEAFF
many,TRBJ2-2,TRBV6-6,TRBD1,TGTGCCAGCAGTTACCCGGACAGGGGAGGCAGGGAGCTGTTTTTT,CASSYPDRGGRELFF
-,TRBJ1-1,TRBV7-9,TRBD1,TGTGCCAGCAGCTTACCGGGGACAGGGTTTATGCCTCCTGAAGCTTTCTTT,CASSLPGTGFMPPEAFF
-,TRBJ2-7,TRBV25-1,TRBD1,TGTGCTAACCGGGACAGCTTCTACGAGCAGTACTTC,CANRDSFYEQYF
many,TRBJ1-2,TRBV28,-,TGTGCCAGCAGTTTAACAGGATCCGACTATGGCTACACCTTC,CASSLTGSDYGYTF
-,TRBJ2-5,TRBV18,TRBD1,TGTGCCAGCTCACCCGGACAGGGGGAGACCCAGTACTTC,CASSPGQGETQYF
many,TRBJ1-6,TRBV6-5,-,TGTGCCAGCAGGCGCGGAATTAATTCACCCCTCCACTTT,CASRRGINSPLHF
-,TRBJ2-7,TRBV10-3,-,TGTGCCATCAGTGAGCCAGAAACCTACGAGCAGTACTTC,CAISEPETYEQYF
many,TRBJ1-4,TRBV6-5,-,TGTGCCAGCAGTTACTCCACGGTTCACGAAAAACTGTTTTTT,CASSYSTVHEKLFF
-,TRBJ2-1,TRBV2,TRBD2,TGTGCCAGCAGTGCTACGAGGCGGGAGTTTCGCAATGAGCAGTTCTTC,CASSATRREFRNEQFF
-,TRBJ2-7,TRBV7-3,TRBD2,TGTGCCAGCAGCCGACCGGGACTAGCGTGCCACGAGCAGTACTTC,CASSRPGLACHEQYF
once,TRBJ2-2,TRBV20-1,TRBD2,TGCAGTGCCCAAGCGGGGACCCGAAAGGCGGGAAACACCGGGGAGCTGTTTTTT,CSAQAGTRKAGNTGELFF
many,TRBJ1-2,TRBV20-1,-,TGCAGTGCGAACCAGGGGAGCTATGGCTACACCTTC,CSANQGSYGYTF
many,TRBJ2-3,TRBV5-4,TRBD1,TGTGCCAGCACCGAGGGGGCAGGGGGCATCGATACGCAGTATTTT,CASTEGAGGIDTQYF
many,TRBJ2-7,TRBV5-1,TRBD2,TGCGCCAGCAGCTTCCGACTGGTAGCGGGAAACGAGCAGTACTTC,CASSFRLVAGNEQYF
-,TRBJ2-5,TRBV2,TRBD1,TGTGCCAGCAGGGGGGTAGGGGGCGGGGAGACCCAGTACTTC,CASRGVGGGETQYF
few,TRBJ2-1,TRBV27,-,TGTGCCAGCTCCGGTAGGGGGGGCGCAGCCAATGAGCAGTTCTTC,CASSGRGGAANEQFF
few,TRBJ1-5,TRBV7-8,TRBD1,TGTGCCAGCAGCTTCAGGGGGACAGGGGGGCCTTATAGCAATCAGCCCCGGCATTTT,CASSFRGTGGPYSNQPRHF
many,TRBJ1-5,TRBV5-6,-,TGTGCCAGCAGCTCCAGACTTGGGGGGAGTCAGCCCCAGCATTTT,CASSSRLGGSQPQHF
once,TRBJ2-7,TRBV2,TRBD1,TGTACCAGCAGAGACTTACAGGGGGCATACGAGCAGTACTTC,CTSRDLQGAYEQYF
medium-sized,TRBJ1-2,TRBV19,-,TGTGCCAGTAGTCCAGGGAGCCACTATGGCTACACCTTC,CASSPGSHYGYTF
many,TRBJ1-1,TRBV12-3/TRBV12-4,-,TGTGCCAGCAAAGCGACAGGTGCGAACACTGAAGCTTTCTTT,CASKATGANTEAFF
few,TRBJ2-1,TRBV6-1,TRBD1,TGTGCCAGCAGTAGGACAGGGGCATACAATGAGCAGTTCTTC,CASSRTGAYNEQFF
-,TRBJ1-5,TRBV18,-,TGTGCCAGCTCACGGTACAGGGAGTCGACAAATCAGCCCCGGCATTTT,CASSRYRESTNQPRHF
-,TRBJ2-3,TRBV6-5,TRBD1,TGTGCCAGCAGACCACCGGGACAGAACACAGATACGCAGTATTTT,CASRPPGQNTDTQYF
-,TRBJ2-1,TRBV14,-,TGTGCCATCAATGAGCAGTTCTTC,CAINEQFF
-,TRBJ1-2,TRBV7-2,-,-,CASSFYICSARHLNGYTF
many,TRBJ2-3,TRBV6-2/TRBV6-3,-,TGTGCCAGCAGTGGCCATAGGGGAATGGGCGCAGATACGCAGTATTTT,CASSGHRGMGADTQYF
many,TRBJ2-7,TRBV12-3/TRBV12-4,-,TGTGCCAGCAGTAAGACAGACTCCTACGAGCAGTACTTC,CASSKTDSYEQYF
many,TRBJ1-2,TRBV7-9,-,TGTGCCAGCAGCTTATCAACAGACAGGTTTGCTAACTATGGCTACACCTTC,CASSLSTDRFANYGYTF
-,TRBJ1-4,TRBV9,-,TGTGCCAGCAGCGTAGGACGAGGGTTACGATCAGTTGAAAAACTGTTTTTT,CASSVGRGLRSVEKLFF
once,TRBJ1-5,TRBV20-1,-,TGCAGTGCTCCTCCAGGAAGCAATCAGCCCCAGCATTTT,CSAPPGSNQPQHF
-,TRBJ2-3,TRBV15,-,TGTGCCACCAGCAGGGGAACGCGGAGGAGCACAGATACGCAGTATTTT,CATSRGTRRSTDTQYF
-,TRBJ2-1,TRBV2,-,TGTGCCAGCAGTGAGGCAGGAGGGTCATGGGATGAGCAGTTCTTC,CASSEAGGSWDEQFF
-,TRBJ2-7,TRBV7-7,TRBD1,TGTGCTAGCAGCCCCGGACAGGGGGAAACCTACGAGCAGTACTTC,CASSPGQGETYEQYF
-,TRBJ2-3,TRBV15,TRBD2,TGTGCCACTAGCAGAGTGGCTAGCGGGAGTTCAGACACGCAGTATTTT,CATSRVASGSSDTQYF
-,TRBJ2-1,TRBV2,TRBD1,TGTGCCAGCAGTGGGACAGGGGGCGGTGAGCAGTTCTTC,CASSGTGGGEQFF
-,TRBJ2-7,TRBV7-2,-,TGTGCCAGCAGCTTGGGCAGAGGGGGTTACGAGCAGTACTTC,CASSLGRGGYEQYF
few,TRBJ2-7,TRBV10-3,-,TGTGCCATCAGTGAGGACAGGACCTACGAGCAGTACTTC,CAISEDRTYEQYF
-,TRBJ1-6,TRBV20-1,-,TGCAGTGCTAGACCCCTAGCGGGGGATTCACCCCTCCACTTT,CSARPLAGDSPLHF
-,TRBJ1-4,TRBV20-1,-,TGCAGTGCTAGATCCCCGGGACTGGAGTATGAAAAACTGTTTTTT,CSARSPGLEYEKLFF
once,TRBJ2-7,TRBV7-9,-,TGTGCCAGCAGCCCCGGATACGAGCAGTACTTC,CASSPGYEQYF
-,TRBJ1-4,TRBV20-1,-,-,CSASLTQDEQYFGPGNNEKLFF
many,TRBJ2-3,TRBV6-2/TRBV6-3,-,TGTGCCAGCAGTTACTCGCCGGGGGACACGCAGTATTTT,CASSYSPGDTQYF
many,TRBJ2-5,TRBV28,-,TGTGCCAGCAGCCAACACCCGAGACACGGAGGGGAGACCCAGTACTTC,CASSQHPRHGGETQYF
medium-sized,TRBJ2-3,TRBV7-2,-,TGTGCCAGCAGCTTTGTTCAGGGCACAGATACGCAGTATTTT,CASSFVQGTDTQYF
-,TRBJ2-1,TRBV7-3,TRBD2,TGTGCCAGCAGCTTAGGGTCTAGCGGGAGGTATAATGAGCAGTTCTTC,CASSLGSSGRYNEQFF
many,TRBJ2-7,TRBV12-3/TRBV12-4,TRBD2,TGTGCCAGCAGTTTGTCTAGCGGGAGGGCCCACGAGCAGTACTTC,CASSLSSGRAHEQYF
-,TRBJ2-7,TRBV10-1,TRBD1,TGCGCCAGGACCGGACAGGGCCCTAGGGAGCAGTACTTC,CARTGQGPREQYF
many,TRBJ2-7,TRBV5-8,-,TGTGCCAGCAGCTTGGGAAGAGGGAGCCCTCGAGGAGAGCAGTACTTC,CASSLGRGSPRGEQYF
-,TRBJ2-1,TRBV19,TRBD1,TGTGCCAGTAGTACCGGGACAGGGGCGGGGGATACGCAGTTCTTC,CASSTGTGAGDTQFF
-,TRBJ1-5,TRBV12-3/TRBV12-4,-,TGTGCCACCAGACATAGCGGGGGGGAGTATAGCAATCAGCCCCAGCATTTT,CATRHSGGEYSNQPQHF
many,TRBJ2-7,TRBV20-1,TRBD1,TGCAGTGCTAGAGGGACAGGGCTCAACGATCAGTACTTC,CSARGTGLNDQYF
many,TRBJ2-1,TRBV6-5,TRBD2,TGTGCCAGCAGGGGCGGGACTAGGGGAAATGAGCAGTTCTTC,CASRGGTRGNEQFF